Following are 11 T cell receptor beta chains from one sample sequenced in a study of metastatic and nonmetastatic thyroid tumors. Thyroid surgery was performed in patients who had received no treatment beforehand. Through MiXCR, TCRdb re-clonotyped the PCR reads. The sample comprises fewer than 35,000 clones, roughly a sixth of which are singletons, and around 11% rests with the top ten. Sequencing was performed on blood. The receptors shown here come from a male donor with papillary thyroid cancer or a benign thyroid nodule (not recorded which). Some clones in this sample may be carry-over from other donors' samples.

In this sample, this clone turned up a few times. CDR3: CASSYRAEQYF. CDR3 coding DNA: TGTGCCAGCAGTTACCGAGCTGAGCAGTACTTC. This rearrangement joins TRBV6-2 or TRBV6-3 to TRBJ2-7, with D hard to call. CDR3 length equals 11 residues. Germline CDR1 and CDR2: MNHEY and SVGEGT. V was pared by 2 bases and J by 7 bases, with 6 bases between.

This clone was seen a handful of times. This rearrangement joins TRBV6-2 or TRBV6-3 to TRBJ2-1, with 12 nucleotides matching TRBD1. Unmatched junction bases numbered 3, after V lost 5 bases and J lost 4 bases. This CDR3 contains 15 residues. CDR1 is MNHEY, CDR2 SVGEGT, per germline. CDR3 amino acids: CASSVGQGAYNEQFF. The CDR3 nucleotides read TGTGCCAGCAGTGTGGGACAGGGGGCTTACAATGAGCAGTTCTTC.

The chain recombines TRBV4-2 with TRBJ2-5; 7 bases fit TRBD1. The J call may be in error: the DNA end matches TRBJ2-1 better. Germline loops: CDR1 LGHNA, CDR2 YNFKEQ. This CDR3 contains 15 residues. The CDR3 spells CASSQDSDRRNEQFF. The CDR3 region has the DNA TGTGCCAGCAGCCAAGATTCGGACAGGAGGAATGAGCAGTTCTTC.

At least ten counts were recorded for this clone. V and J are TRBV5-6 and TRBJ1-1; D is undetermined. With 4 bases removed from V and 1 base from J, the gap between germline ends came to 14 bases. Germline V lookup: CDR1 SGHDT, CDR2 YYEEEE. The CDR3 length is 15 residues. The DNA for the CDR3 is TGTGCCAGCAGCCGATCGCCGGGATGGAACACTGAAGCTTTCTTT. Residues: CASSRSPGWNTEAFF.

A remark on this clone: At the DNA level, this CDR3 is encoded by other sequences in the same sample as well. The chain has TRBV19 and TRBJ2-1, with no clear D. Trimming removed 4 bases at V and 7 bases at J, with 20 bases between. In germline, CDR1 is LNHDA, CDR2 SQIVND (reference sequence). The CDR3 has 16 residues. CDR3 in DNA: TGTGCCAGTAGTACCTACCTACCCGTCCCTAGGAATGAGCAGTTCTTC. Translating gives CASSTYLPVPRNEQFF. Drawing the rest from reference TRBV19 and TRBJ2-1, the complete variable domain is DGGITQSPKYLFRKEGQNVTLSCEQNLNHDAMYWYRQDPGQGLRLIYYSQIVNDFQKGDIAEGYSVSREKKESFPLTVTSAQKNPTAFYLCASSTYLPVPRNEQFFGPGTRLTVL.

This clone was recorded at least ten times. V usage is TRBV5-6 and J usage is TRBJ2-3; D not certain. The CDR3 contains 14 residues. Germline CDR1 reads SGHDT; CDR2 reads YYEEEE. V gave up 0 bases and J gave up 6 bases, with 11 bases separating them. The CDR3 coding sequence is TGTGCCAGCAGCTTGGGGGCTAGTGTGGATACGCAGTATTTT. This encodes CASSLGASVDTQYF.

This clone was seen ten or more times. V gene TRBV6-4 combines with J gene TRBJ2-3; D may be TRBD2 (6 bases). In germline, CDR1 is MRHNA, CDR2 SNTAGT. The CDR3 is 14 amino acids. The germline V and J ends were trimmed by 2 bases and 3 bases, with 9 bases remaining between them. This CDR3 reads CASSDGLATDTQYF. The CDR3 DNA is TGTGCCAGCAGTGACGGTCTAGCGACAGATACGCAGTATTTT.

This clone is medium-sized within its sample. The chain combines TRBV6-2 or TRBV6-3 with TRBJ2-3; no firm D call. Trimming cost V 5 bases and J 1 base, with 4 bases left between them. The CDR3 totals 12 residues. Germline CDR1 reads MNHEY; CDR2 reads SVGEGT. CDR3 DNA sequence: TGTGCCAGCAGTGGGGGCACAGATACGCAGTATTTT. It codes for CASSGGTDTQYF.

This clone was recorded many times. This chain uses TRBV5-6 with TRBJ1-2; 8 nucleotides match TRBD1. The CDR3 is 14 amino acids. V trimming: 4 bases; J trimming: 3 bases; junction bases outside the gene matches: 5. Germline V gene sequence: CDR1 SGHDT, CDR2 YYEEEE. The CDR3 here is CASSQGQAHYGYTF. For the CDR3, the DNA is TGTGCCAGCAGCCAGGGACAGGCGCACTATGGCTACACCTTC.

This clone was counted ten times or more. One end of the junction varies from germline; a read error may be responsible. The chain is built from TRBV20-1 and TRBJ2-1, with D maybe TRBD2 (6 bases). Germline V gene sequence: CDR1 DFQATT, CDR2 SNEGSKA (reference sequence). The CDR3 has 15 residues. For the CDR3, the DNA is TGCAGTGCTAGAGATCGGGTCGGGGGATACAATAAGCAGTTCTTC. It specifies CSARDRVGGYNKQFF.

Ten or more counts support this clone. The CDR3, as DNA: TGTGCCAGTAGTTGGGTCAGCGGGGGGGCCGGGAATGAGCAGTTCTTC. Its translation is CASSWVSGGAGNEQFF. This sequence joins TRBV19 and TRBJ2-1, with 10 bases that match TRBD2. Germline trimming cut 5 bases from V and 7 bases from J; bases unmatched to any gene: 11. The CDR3 has 16 residues. Germline assignment: CDR1 LNHDA and CDR2 SQIVND (reference sequence). Variable domain in full (rest from reference TRBV19 and TRBJ2-1): DGGITQSPKYLFRKEGQNVTLSCEQNLNHDAMYWYRQDPGQGLRLIYYSQIVNDFQKGDIAEGYSVSREKKESFPLTVTSAQKNPTAFYLCASSWVSGGAGNEQFFGPGTRLTVL.